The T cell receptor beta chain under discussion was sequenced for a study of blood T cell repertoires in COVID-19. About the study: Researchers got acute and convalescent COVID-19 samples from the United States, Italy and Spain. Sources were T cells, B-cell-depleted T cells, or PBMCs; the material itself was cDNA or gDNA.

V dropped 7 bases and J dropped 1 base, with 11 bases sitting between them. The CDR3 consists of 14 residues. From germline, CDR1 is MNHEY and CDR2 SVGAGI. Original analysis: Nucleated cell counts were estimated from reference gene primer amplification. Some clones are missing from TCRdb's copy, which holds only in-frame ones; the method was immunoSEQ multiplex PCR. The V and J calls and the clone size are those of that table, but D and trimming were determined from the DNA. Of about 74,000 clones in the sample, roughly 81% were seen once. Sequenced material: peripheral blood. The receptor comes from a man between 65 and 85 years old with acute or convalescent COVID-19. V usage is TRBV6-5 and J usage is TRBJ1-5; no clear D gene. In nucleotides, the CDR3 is TGTGCCAGCATAGGACGGGAAAGCAATCAGCCCCAGCATTTT. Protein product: CASIGRESNQPQHF.